Each of the 22 T cell receptor beta chains below was sequenced from the same sample in a study of blood T cell repertoires in COVID-19. The method was immunoSEQ multiplex PCR; TCRdb's version includes in-frame clones alone and lacks a portion of them. The sample carries under 200,000 clones, around three quarters recorded once. The sample taken for sequencing was peripheral blood. The receptors were gathered from a man aged 65 to 79 with active or convalescent COVID-19.

This clone was seen only a few times. This chain uses TRBV28 with TRBJ1-5; 7 bases fit TRBD1. Germline CDR1 is MDHEN and CDR2 is SYDVKM. This CDR3 is built from 17 residues. After removal of 5 bases from V and 6 bases from J, the junction contained 16 bases not matched to a gene. Here the CDR3 DNA reads TGTGCCAGCAGTCGACCCTCCTATACAGGGGAGGTTCAGCCCCAGCATTTT. Protein: CASSRPSYTGEVQPQHF.

Here the CDR3 reads CASRTRLVDGELFF. The CDR3 coding sequence is TGTGCCAGCAGAACGAGACTAGTGGACGGGGAGCTGTTTTTT. The chain recombines TRBV6-5 with TRBJ2-2, with D perhaps TRBD2 (6 bases). V was clipped by 6 bases and J by 7 bases, with 15 bases between them. Germline loops: CDR1 MNHEY, CDR2 SVGAGI. The CDR3 sequence is 14 residues long.

The CDR3 loop is CASSTRSNPLNTGELFF. The CDR3 coding sequence is TGTGCCAGCAGCACCAGGTCGAACCCCTTAAACACCGGGGAGCTGTTTTTT. The chain links TRBV6-4 to TRBJ2-2; D is undetermined. Germline assignment: CDR1 MRHNA and CDR2 SNTAGT. V dropped 6 bases and J dropped 2 bases, with 19 bases sitting between them. The CDR3 is 17 amino acids.

This chain links TRBV6-5 with TRBJ1-4; D remains ambiguous. Trimming cost V 7 bases and J 8 bases, with 20 bases left between them. This CDR3 is 15 amino acids long. CDR1 is MNHEY, CDR2 SVGAGI, per germline. DNA for the CDR3: TGTGCCAGCACCGCAACTGGCTTCTCGGGGGAAAAACTGTTTTTT. It codes for CASTATGFSGEKLFF.

This chain links TRBV27 with TRBJ1-1; 7 bases line up with TRBD1. Germline assignment: CDR1 MNHEY and CDR2 SMNVEV (reference sequence). V lost 3 bases to trimming and J lost 2 bases; unmatched junction nucleotides: 6. The length of the CDR3 is 15 residues. This CDR3 reads CASSLIGGRNTEAFF. DNA for the CDR3: TGTGCCAGCAGTTTGATAGGGGGCAGAAACACTGAAGCTTTCTTT.

The chain employs TRBV5-1 and TRBJ1-4, with 9 bases lining up with TRBD1. Trimming took 4 bases from V and 8 from J; bases not matched to a gene: 3. Germline values: CDR1 SGHRS, CDR2 YFSETQ. The length of the CDR3 is 13 residues. DNA for the CDR3: TGCGCCAGCAGCGTTGGACAGGGGGAAAAACTGTTTTTT. It encodes CASSVGQGEKLFF.

The rearrangement links TRBV7-2 to TRBJ2-7; 7 bases line up with TRBD1. The CDR3 runs 13 residues. Germline V gene lookup returns CDR1 SGHTA and CDR2 FQGNSA. V lost 6 bases to trimming and J lost 4 bases; unmatched junction nucleotides: 6. DNA for the CDR3: TGTGCCAGCAGGTTGACAGGGAATTACGAGCAGTACTTC. This codes for CASRLTGNYEQYF.

A single count supports this clone. J is TRBJ2-1 and V is TRBV6-2 or TRBV6-3; 10 positions agree with TRBD2. The length of the CDR3 is 16 residues. The trim removed 2 bases at V and 0 bases at J, leaving 1 base unmatched. In germline, CDR1 is MNHEY, CDR2 SVGEGT. This CDR3 reads CASSYSGRGSYNEQFF. Written as DNA, the CDR3 is TGTGCCAGCAGTTACAGCGGGAGGGGCTCCTACAATGAGCAGTTCTTC.

The chain recombines TRBV6-2 or TRBV6-3 with TRBJ1-5; 8 nucleotides line up with TRBD1. Trimming removed 2 bases from V and 4 bases from J; junction bases left unmatched: 4. From germline, CDR1 is MNHEY and CDR2 SVGEGT. CDR3 size: 15 residues. DNA for the CDR3: TGTGCCAGCAGTTACCAGGGGGCCGGAAATCAGCCCCAGCATTTT. The encoded protein is CASSYQGAGNQPQHF.

The J gene is TRBJ1-2, the V gene TRBV5-1, with TRBD1 matching 8 bases. The trim removed 2 bases at V and 4 bases at J, leaving 7 bases unmatched. The CDR3 has 15 amino acids. The V gene's germline CDR1 is SGHRS and CDR2 YFSETQ. CDR3 amino acids: CASSFAPDRVYGYTF. The CDR3 DNA reads as TGCGCCAGCAGCTTTGCCCCGGACAGGGTCTATGGCTACACCTTC.

This chain joins TRBV2 and TRBJ1-3, with D perhaps TRBD1 (6 bases). The CDR3 has 14 amino acids. Trimming took 6 bases from V and 0 from J, leaving 9 bases between them. Germline V gives CDR1 SNHLY, CDR2 FYNNEI. The CDR3: CASSTGFSGNTIYF. CDR3 sequence (DNA): TGTGCCAGCAGCACAGGGTTCTCTGGAAACACCATATATTTT.

The chain combines TRBV29-1 with TRBJ1-1, with a weak D call TRBD1 (5 bases). The length of the CDR3 is 10 residues. V was trimmed by 5 bases and J by 7 bases, leaving 8 bases between them. CDR1 is SQVTM, CDR2 ANQGSEA, per germline. CDR3 nucleotides: TGCAGCGTTAGAGACAGTGAAGCTTTCTTT. Translating gives CSVRDSEAFF.

The chain couples TRBV5-4 to TRBJ1-1; D perhaps matches TRBD1 (5 bases). V lost 5 bases to trimming and J lost 0 bases, with 14 bases between them. Germline V gives CDR1 SGHNT, CDR2 YYREEE (reference sequence). The CDR3 is 15 amino acids. The CDR3: CASRRGGMMNTEAFF. Here the CDR3 DNA reads TGTGCCAGCAGACGGGGGGGGATGATGAACACTGAAGCTTTCTTT.

This clone was counted a few times. This rearrangement joins TRBV4-1 to TRBJ2-1; TRBD2 aligns across 11 bases. Germline loops: CDR1 MGHRA, CDR2 YSYEKL. This CDR3 has 19 residues. J was trimmed by 9 bases and V by 2 bases; bases with no gene match: 18. The CDR3 bases are TGCGCCAGCAGCCAAACACTAGCGGGAGTAGGAAAGTGGGGAGGTGAGCAGTTCTTC. Its protein is CASSQTLAGVGKWGGEQFF.

The J gene is TRBJ2-1, the V gene TRBV7-9, with D possibly TRBD2 on 6 matching bases. The CDR3 spans 12 residues. The germline CDR1 and CDR2 sequences are SEHNR and FQNEAQ (reference sequence). The V and J ends lost 3 bases and 9 bases respectively, with 9 bases between them. In DNA, the CDR3 is TGTGCCAGCAGCTTGTACGGGGGTGAGCAGTTCTTC. Protein: CASSLYGGEQFF.

This clone was counted only a few times. The rearrangement uses TRBV12-3 or TRBV12-4 and TRBJ1-2; a weak D match, TRBD1 (5 bases). The CDR3 extends over 12 amino acids. Trimming cost V 5 bases and J 5 bases, with 9 bases left between them. The CDR3 sequence is CASSPQGYGYTF. In DNA, the CDR3 is TGTGCCAGCAGTCCCCAGGGTTATGGCTACACCTTC.

In this sample, this clone turned up once. This sequence joins TRBV3-1 (or the pseudogene TRBV3-2) and TRBJ1-1; the D is unclear. The CDR3 covers 13 residues. Trimming cost V 1 base and J 0 bases, with 3 bases left between them. Germline V gives CDR1 LGHDT, CDR2 YNNKEL (reference sequence). CDR3 DNA sequence: TGTGCCAGCAGCCAAGTCGTGAACACTGAAGCTTTCTTT. This gives the protein CASSQVVNTEAFF.

The chain links TRBV6-6 to TRBJ1-2, with 8 bases identical to TRBD1. CDR3 length: 14 residues. Germline V gene lookup returns CDR1 MNHNY and CDR2 SVGAGI (reference sequence). Germline trimming cut 7 bases from V and 0 bases from J; bases unmatched to any gene: 4. The CDR3 loop is CASTVGQANYGYTF. DNA for the CDR3: TGTGCCAGCACCGTGGGACAGGCTAACTATGGCTACACCTTC.

V usage is TRBV7-9 and J usage is TRBJ1-2, with D tentatively TRBD1 (6 bases). The CDR3 totals 13 residues. The V gene's germline CDR1 is SEHNR and CDR2 FQNEAQ (reference sequence). The germline V and J ends were trimmed by 4 bases and 3 bases, with 9 bases remaining between them. DNA for the CDR3: TGTGCCAGCAGCTCGAACAGGGACTATGGCTACACCTTC. Translation: CASSSNRDYGYTF.

This chain joins TRBV18 and TRBJ1-2, with 10 bases matching TRBD1. The V gene end was trimmed by 1 base and the J gene end by 2 bases; junction bases not matched to a gene: 13. CDR1 is KGHSH, CDR2 LQKENI, per germline. The CDR3 runs to 19 residues. DNA for the CDR3: TGTGCCAGCTCACCACAAGCGACAGGGGGCGTTATAGGAAACTATGGCTACACCTTC. It translates to CASSPQATGGVIGNYGYTF.

V is TRBV10-3 and J is TRBJ1-4; 11 bases line up with TRBD1. V lost 2 bases and J lost 4; bases outside the gene matches: 3. This CDR3 has 16 amino acids. Germline V CDR1 and CDR2: ENHRY, SYGVKD. CDR3 in amino acids: CAISETGTGGNEKLFF. Here the CDR3 DNA reads TGTGCCATCAGTGAGACCGGGACAGGGGGTAATGAAAAACTGTTTTTT.

This rearrangement joins TRBV5-1 to TRBJ2-2, with a tentative D call TRBD1 (6 bases). This CDR3 has 17 residues. The germline CDR1 and CDR2 sequences are SGHRS and YFSETQ. Trimming shortened V by 2 bases and J by 0 bases, and 14 bases separated the two germline ends. This CDR3 reads CASSFPRQATNTGELFF. CDR3 bases: TGCGCCAGCAGCTTTCCCAGACAGGCAACGAACACCGGGGAGCTGTTTTTT.